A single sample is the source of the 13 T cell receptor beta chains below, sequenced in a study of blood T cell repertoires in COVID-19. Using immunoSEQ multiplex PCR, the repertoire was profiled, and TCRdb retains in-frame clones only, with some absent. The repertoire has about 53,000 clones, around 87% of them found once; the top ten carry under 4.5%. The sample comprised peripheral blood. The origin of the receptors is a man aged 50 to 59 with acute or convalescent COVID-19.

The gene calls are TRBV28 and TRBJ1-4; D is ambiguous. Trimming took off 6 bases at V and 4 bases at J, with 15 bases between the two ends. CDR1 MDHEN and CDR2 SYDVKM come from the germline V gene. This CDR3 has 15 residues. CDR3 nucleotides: TGTGCCAGCAGCCGTACCCTAAACGTTAATGAAAAACTGTTTTTT. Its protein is CASSRTLNVNEKLFF.

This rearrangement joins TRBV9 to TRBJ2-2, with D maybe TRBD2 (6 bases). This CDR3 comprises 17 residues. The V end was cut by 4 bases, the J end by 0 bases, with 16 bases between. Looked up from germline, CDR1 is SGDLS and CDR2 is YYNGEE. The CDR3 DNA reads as TGTGCCAGCAGCCCCCATTTAGCGGAATCGAACACCGGGGAGCTGTTTTTT. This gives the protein CASSPHLAESNTGELFF.

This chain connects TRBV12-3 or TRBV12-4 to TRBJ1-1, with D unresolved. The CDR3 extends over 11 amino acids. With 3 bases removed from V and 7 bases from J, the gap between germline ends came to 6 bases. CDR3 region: CASSFGGEAFF. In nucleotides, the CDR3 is TGTGCCAGCAGTTTCGGCGGTGAAGCTTTCTTT.

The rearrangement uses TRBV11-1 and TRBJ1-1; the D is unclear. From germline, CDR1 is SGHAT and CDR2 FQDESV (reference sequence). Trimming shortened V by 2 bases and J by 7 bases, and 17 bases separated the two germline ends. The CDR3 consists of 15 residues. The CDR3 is CASSLRVLGGNEAFF. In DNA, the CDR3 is TGTGCCAGCAGCTTAAGGGTCCTGGGAGGGAATGAAGCTTTCTTT.

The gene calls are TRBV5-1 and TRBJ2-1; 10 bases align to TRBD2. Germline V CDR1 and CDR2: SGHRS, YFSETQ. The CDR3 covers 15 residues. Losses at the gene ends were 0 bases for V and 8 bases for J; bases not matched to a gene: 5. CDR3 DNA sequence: TGCGCCAGCAGCTTGGGGGGGACTAGCGAGGATGAGCAGTTCTTC. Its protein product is CASSLGGTSEDEQFF.

Here the CDR3 DNA reads TGCGCCATCAGGGGACTTACAGATACGCAGTATTTT. Its translation: CAIRGLTDTQYF. The chain has TRBV10-2 and TRBJ2-3, with D possibly called TRBD1 or TRBD2 (6 bases each). This CDR3 is built from 12 residues. Germline CDR1 WSHSY, CDR2 SAAADI. V was pared by 10 bases and J by 3 bases, with 11 bases between.

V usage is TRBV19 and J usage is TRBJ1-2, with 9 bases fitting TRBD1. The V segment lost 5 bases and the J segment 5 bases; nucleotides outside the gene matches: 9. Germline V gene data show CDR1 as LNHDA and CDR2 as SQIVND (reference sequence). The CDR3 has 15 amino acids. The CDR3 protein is CASSVPPGQGYGYTF. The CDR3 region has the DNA TGTGCCAGTAGTGTCCCACCGGGACAGGGTTATGGCTACACCTTC.

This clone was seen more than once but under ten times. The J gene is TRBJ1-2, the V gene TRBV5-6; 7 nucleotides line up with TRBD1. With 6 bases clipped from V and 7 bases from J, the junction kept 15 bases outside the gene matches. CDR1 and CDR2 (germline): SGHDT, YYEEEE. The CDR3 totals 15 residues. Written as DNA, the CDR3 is TGTGCCAGCACCCAGAGGGTAGATCACAGGGGTGGCTACACCTTC. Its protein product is CASTQRVDHRGGYTF.

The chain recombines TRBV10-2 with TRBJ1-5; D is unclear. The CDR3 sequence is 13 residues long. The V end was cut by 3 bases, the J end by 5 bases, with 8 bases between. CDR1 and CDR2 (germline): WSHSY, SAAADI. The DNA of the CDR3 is TGCGCCAGCAGTGACTGGGGAGATCAGCCCCAGCATTTT. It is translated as CASSDWGDQPQHF.

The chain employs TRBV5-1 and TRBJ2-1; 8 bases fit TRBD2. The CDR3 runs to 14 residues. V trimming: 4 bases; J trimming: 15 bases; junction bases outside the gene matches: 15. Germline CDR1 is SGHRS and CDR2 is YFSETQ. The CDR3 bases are TGCGCCAGCAGCCCAACCCCTATAGCGGGATTGGCGTTCTTC. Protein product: CASSPTPIAGLAFF. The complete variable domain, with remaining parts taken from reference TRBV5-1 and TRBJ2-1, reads KAGVTQTPRYLIKTRGQQVTLSCSPISGHRSVSWYQQTPGQGLQFLFEYFSETQRNKGNFPGRFSGRQFSNSRSEMNVSTLELGDSALYLCASSPTPIAGLAFFGPGTRLTVL.

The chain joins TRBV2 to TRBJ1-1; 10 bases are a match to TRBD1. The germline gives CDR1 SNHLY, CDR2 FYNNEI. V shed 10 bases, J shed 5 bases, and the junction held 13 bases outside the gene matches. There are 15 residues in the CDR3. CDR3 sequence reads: CATPDRGRRATEAFF. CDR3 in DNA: TGTGCCACCCCCGACAGGGGGCGTCGAGCAACTGAAGCTTTCTTT.

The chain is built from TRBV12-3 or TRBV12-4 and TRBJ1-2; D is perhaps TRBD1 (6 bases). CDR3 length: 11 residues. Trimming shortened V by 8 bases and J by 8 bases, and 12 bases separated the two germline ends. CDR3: CASRQAGGYTF. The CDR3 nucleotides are TGTGCCAGCCGACAGGCTGGAGGCTACACCTTC.

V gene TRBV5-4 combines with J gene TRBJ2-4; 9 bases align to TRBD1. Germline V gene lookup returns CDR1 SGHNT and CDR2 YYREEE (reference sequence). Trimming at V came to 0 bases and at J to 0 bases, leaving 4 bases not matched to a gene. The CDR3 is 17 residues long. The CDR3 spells CASSLGRTGVAKNIQYF. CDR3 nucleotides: TGTGCCAGCAGCTTGGGACGGACAGGGGTAGCCAAAAACATTCAGTACTTC.